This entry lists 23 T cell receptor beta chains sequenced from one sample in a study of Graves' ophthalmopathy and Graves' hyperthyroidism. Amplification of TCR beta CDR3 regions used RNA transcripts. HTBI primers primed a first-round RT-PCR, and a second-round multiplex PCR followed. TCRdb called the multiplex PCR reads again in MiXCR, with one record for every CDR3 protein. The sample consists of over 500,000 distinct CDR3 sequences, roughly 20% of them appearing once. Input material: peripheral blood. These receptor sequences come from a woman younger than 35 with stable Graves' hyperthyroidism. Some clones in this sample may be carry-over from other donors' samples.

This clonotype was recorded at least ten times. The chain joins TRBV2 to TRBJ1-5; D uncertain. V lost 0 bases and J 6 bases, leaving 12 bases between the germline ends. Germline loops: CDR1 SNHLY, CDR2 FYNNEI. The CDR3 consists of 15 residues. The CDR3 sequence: CASSEAEVAVQPQHF. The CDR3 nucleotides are TGTGCCAGCAGTGAAGCGGAGGTAGCAGTTCAGCCCCAGCATTTT.

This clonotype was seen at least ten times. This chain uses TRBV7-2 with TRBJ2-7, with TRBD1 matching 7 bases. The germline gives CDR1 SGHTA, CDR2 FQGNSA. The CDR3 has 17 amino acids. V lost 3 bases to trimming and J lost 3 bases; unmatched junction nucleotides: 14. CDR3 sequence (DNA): TGTGCCAGCAGCTTGCGAACACCCCCGGGACAGATCTACGAGCAGTACTTC. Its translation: CASSLRTPPGQIYEQYF.

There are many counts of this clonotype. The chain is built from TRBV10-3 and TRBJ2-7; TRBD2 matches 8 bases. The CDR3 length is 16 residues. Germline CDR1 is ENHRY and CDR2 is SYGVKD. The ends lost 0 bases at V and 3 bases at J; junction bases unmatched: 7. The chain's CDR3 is CAISESVSGGIYEQYF. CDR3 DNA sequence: TGTGCCATCAGTGAGTCAGTAAGCGGGGGCATCTACGAGCAGTACTTC.

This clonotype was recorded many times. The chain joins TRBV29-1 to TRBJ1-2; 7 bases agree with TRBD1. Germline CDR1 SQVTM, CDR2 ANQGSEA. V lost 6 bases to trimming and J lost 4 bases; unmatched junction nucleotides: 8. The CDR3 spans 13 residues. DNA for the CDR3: TGCAGCGTGATAGACAGGGCGGGCTATGGCTACACCTTC. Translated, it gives CSVIDRAGYGYTF.

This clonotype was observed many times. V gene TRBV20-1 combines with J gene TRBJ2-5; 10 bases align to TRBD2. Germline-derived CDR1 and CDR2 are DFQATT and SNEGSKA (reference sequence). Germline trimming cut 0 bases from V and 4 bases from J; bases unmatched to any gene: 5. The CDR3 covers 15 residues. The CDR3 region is CSARDPSGGGETQYF. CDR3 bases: TGCAGTGCTAGAGATCCTAGCGGGGGTGGAGAGACCCAGTACTTC.

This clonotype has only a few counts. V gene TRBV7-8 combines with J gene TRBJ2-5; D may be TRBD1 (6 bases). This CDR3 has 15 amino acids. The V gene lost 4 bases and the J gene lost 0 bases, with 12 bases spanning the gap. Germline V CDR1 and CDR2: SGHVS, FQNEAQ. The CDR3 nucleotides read TGTGCCAGCAGCTCGTACTCAGGGGACCAAGAGACCCAGTACTTC. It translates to CASSSYSGDQETQYF.

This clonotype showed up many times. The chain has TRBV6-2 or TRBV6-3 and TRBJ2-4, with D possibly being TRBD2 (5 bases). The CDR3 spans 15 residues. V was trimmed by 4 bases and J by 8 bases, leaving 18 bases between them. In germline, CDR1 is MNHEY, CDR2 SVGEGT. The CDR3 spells CASSSTKGLAYIQYF. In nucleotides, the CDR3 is TGTGCCAGCAGTTCCACTAAAGGACTGGCCTACATTCAGTACTTC.

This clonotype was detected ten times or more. In nucleotides, the CDR3 is TGTGCCAGCAGTGACTCGGCTGTCACCGGGGAGCTGTTTTTT. It specifies CASSDSAVTGELFF. The V and J genes are TRBV6-4 and TRBJ2-2; no definite D call. The germline V gene encodes CDR1 MRHNA and CDR2 SNTAGT. The CDR3 has 14 residues. V dropped 0 bases and J dropped 4 bases, with 6 bases sitting between them.

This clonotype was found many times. In nucleotides, the CDR3 is TGTGCCAGCAGGGGCCTGGCAGGGCGAGACTTTAACTATGGCTACACCTTC. The encoded protein is CASRGLAGRDFNYGYTF. The chain joins TRBV6-1 to TRBJ1-2; D is possibly TRBD1 (5 bases). The germline V gene encodes CDR1 MNHNS and CDR2 SASEGT. Trimming shortened V by 6 bases and J by 1 base, and 21 bases separated the two germline ends. This CDR3 spans 17 amino acids.

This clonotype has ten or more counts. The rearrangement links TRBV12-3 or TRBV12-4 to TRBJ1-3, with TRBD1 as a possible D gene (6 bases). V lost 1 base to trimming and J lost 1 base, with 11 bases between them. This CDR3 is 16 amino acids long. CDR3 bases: TGTGCCAGCAGTTTAGGAAGGACAGTATCTGGAAACACCATATATTTT. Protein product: CASSLGRTVSGNTIYF.

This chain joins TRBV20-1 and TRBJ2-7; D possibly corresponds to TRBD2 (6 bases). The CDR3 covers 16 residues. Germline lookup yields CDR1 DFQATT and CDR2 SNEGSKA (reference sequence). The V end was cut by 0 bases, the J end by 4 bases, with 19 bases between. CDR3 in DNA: TGCAGTGCTAGAGATGATGTTCGGCTAGGAGGGTACGAGCAGTACTTC. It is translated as CSARDDVRLGGYEQYF.

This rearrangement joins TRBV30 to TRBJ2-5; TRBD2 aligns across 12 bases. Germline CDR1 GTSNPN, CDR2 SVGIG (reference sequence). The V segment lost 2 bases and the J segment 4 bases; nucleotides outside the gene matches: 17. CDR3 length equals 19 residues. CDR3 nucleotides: TGTGCCTGGAGTCCCCTTCGCAAGGGTTTGACTAGCGGGGGAGAGACCCAGTACTTC. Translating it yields CAWSPLRKGLTSGGETQYF.

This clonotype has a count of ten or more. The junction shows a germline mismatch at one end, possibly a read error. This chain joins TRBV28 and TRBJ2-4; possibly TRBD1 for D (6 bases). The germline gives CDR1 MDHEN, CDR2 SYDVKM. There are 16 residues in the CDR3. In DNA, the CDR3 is TGTGCCAGCAGTTTACAGGGGTCTTTAGCCAAAAACATTAAGTACTTC. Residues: CASSLQGSLAKNIKYF. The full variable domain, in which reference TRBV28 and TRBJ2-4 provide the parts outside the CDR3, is DVKVTQSSRYLVKRTGEKVFLECVQDMDHENMFWYRQDPGLGLRLIYFSYDVKMKEKGDIPEGYSVSREKKERFSLILESASTNQTSMYLCASSLQGSLAKNIKYFGAGTRLSVL.

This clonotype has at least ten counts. As DNA, the CDR3 is TGTGCCAGCTCACCCCTACCGGGACAGGGAGACGAGCAGTACTTC. This translates into CASSPLPGQGDEQYF. The rearrangement uses TRBV18 and TRBJ2-7; 9 bases line up with TRBD1. Losses at the gene ends were 3 bases for V and 5 bases for J; bases not matched to a gene: 8. In germline, CDR1 is KGHSH, CDR2 LQKENI. The length of the CDR3 is 15 residues.

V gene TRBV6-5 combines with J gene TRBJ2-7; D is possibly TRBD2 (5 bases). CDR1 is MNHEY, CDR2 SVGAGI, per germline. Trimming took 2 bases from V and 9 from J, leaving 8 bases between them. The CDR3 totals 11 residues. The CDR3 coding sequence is TGTGCCAGCAGTTACGGCGGGCGGCAGTACTTC. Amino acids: CASSYGGRQYF.

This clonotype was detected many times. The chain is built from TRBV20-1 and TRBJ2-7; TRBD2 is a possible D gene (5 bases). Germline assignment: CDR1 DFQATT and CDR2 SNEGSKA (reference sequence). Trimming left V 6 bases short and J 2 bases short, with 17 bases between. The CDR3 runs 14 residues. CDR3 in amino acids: CSARLISVAYEQYF. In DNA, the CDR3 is TGCAGTGCCAGGTTGATTAGCGTAGCCTACGAGCAGTACTTC.

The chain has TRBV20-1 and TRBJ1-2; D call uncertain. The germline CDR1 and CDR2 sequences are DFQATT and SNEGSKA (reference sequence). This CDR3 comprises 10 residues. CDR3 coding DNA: TGCATCACACCCCACTATGGCTACACCTTC. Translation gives CITPHYGYTF.

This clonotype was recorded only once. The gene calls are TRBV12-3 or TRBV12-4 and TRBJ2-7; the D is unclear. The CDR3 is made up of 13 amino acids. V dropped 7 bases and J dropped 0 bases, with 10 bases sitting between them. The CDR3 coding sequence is TGTGCCAGCACCACTACACGCTCCTACGAGCAGTACTTC. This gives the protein CASTTTRSYEQYF.

The CDR3 sequence is CASMPSPNYGYTF. CDR3 coding DNA: TGTGCCAGCATGCCAAGCCCTAACTATGGCTACACCTTC. V gene TRBV6-1 combines with J gene TRBJ1-2; D is uncertain. Germline CDR1 is MNHNS and CDR2 is SASEGT. Deletions cut 7 bases from V and 0 bases from J, with 9 bases between. This CDR3 comprises 13 residues.

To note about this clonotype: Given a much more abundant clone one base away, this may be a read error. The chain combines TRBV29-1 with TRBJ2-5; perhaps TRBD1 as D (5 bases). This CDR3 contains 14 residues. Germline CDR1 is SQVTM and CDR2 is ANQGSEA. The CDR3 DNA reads TGCATCGTTGAAGTCCCCGCCAAGGGGGAGACCCAGTACTTC. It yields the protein CIVEVPAKGETQYF.

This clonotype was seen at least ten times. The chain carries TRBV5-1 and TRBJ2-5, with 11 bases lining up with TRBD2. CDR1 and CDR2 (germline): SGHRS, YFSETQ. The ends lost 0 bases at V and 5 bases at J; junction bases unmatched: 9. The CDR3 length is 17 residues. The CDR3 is CASSLDRLAGWLETQYF. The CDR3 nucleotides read TGCGCCAGCAGCTTGGATCGACTAGCGGGATGGCTGGAGACCCAGTACTTC.

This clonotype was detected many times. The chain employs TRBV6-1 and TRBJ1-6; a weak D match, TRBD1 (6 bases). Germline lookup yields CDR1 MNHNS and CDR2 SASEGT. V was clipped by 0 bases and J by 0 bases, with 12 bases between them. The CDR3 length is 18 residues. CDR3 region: CASSEAYQGSSYNSPLHF. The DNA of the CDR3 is TGTGCCAGCAGTGAAGCGTATCAGGGGAGCTCCTATAATTCACCCCTCCACTTT.

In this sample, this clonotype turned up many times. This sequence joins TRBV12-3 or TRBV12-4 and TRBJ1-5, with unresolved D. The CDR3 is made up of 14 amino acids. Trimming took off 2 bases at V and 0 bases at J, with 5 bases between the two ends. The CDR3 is CASSLQPSNQPQHF. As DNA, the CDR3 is TGTGCCAGCAGTTTACAACCTAGCAATCAGCCCCAGCATTTT.